These 15 T cell receptor beta chains were all obtained from the same sample, sequenced in a study of T cell repertoires in cytomegalovirus infection. TCRdb called the reads again in MiXCR, with one record for every CDR3 protein. The sample shows under 7,000 distinct CDR3 sequences, about 49% of them seen only once. Their target antigens are unknown. Sequenced: PBMCs, sequenced either directly or after in vitro stimulation (not recorded which). These receptors all come from a human donor in good health (CMV status not recorded). Some clones in this sample may be carry-over from other donors' samples.

With regard to this clonotype: The junction departs from the called germline gene at one end, perhaps through a read error. This chain uses TRBV10-3 with TRBJ2-7, with TRBD2 matching 9 bases. The CDR3 spans 12 residues. The V gene's germline CDR1 is ENHRY and CDR2 SYGVKD. In nucleotides, the CDR3 is TGTGCCATCAGTGACGGACTAGCGATAGGGGACTTC. As protein: CAISDGLAIGDF.

In regard to this clonotype: An end of the junction differs from the germline gene, which may be a read error. The DNA of the CDR3 is TGTGCCATCAGCTTGGACACCCCTGTCTACGAGCAGTACTTC. Translated, it gives CAISLDTPVYEQYF. The chain recombines TRBV7-2 with TRBJ2-7, with a possible D match to TRBD1 (5 bases). CDR1 SGHTA and CDR2 FQGNSA come from the germline V gene. This CDR3 contains 14 residues. Together with reference TRBV7-2 and TRBJ2-7, the CDR3 gives the full variable domain: GAGVSQSPSNKVTEKGKDVELRCDPISGHTALYWYRQSLGQGLEFLIYFQGNSAPDKSGLPSDRFSAERTGGSVSTLTIQRTQQEDSAVYLCAISLDTPVYEQYFGPGTRLTVT.

V usage is TRBV7-4 and J usage is TRBJ2-4, with D uncertain. V was pared by 4 bases and J by 0 bases, with 13 bases between. The germline V gene encodes CDR1 SGHVT and CDR2 SQSDAQ. CDR3 length: 16 residues. The CDR3 bases are TGTGCCAGCAGCTCCGACGGGTATCTAGCCAAAAACATTCAGTACTTC. Its protein product is CASSSDGYLAKNIQYF.

Concerning this clonotype itself: An end of the junction differs from the germline gene, which may be a read error. The chain is built from TRBV7-4 and TRBJ2-1; D remains unclear. This CDR3 has 13 residues. Per the germline V gene, CDR1 is SGHVT and CDR2 is SQSDAQ. CDR3: CARSFGSHKEQFF. In nucleotides, the CDR3 is TGTGCCAGAAGCTTTGGGTCTCACAAAGAGCAGTTCTTC.

This clonotype was observed a few times. This chain uses TRBV11-2 with TRBJ2-6; 9 positions match TRBD2. CDR1 is SGHAT and CDR2 is FQNNGV in the germline V gene. This CDR3 is built from 19 residues. V lost 1 base, J lost 3 bases, and 10 bases stayed unmatched. The CDR3 coding sequence is TGTGCCAGCAGCTTAGCGGGCATAGCGGGAGACGGTGGGGCCAACGTCCTGACTTTC. It specifies CASSLAGIAGDGGANVLTF.

The chain carries TRBV6-1 and TRBJ2-7, with D possibly being TRBD1 (6 bases). From germline, CDR1 is MNHNS and CDR2 SASEGT. The V and J ends lost 5 bases and 4 bases respectively, with 18 bases between them. The CDR3 covers 15 residues. The CDR3 coding sequence is TGTGCCAGCAGTTTAACAGGGCTGGTCGGGTACGAGCAGTACTTC. Protein product: CASSLTGLVGYEQYF.

Turning to this clonotype: It is likely a read error, because the conserved phenylalanine at the end of the CDR3 is missing. It is unclear where the CDR3 begins or ends on the DNA, so no DNA is shown, and the CDR3 is as TCRdb lists it. The V call is TRBV7-2, the J call TRBJ1-5; TRBD1 is the table's D call, not checked against the DNA. The V gene's germline CDR1 is SGHTA and CDR2 FQGNSA. The CDR3 contains 15 residues when both ends are counted. The CDR3 protein is CASSPGKASNQPPPC.

This clonotype was counted between two and nine times. This CDR3 is CASSSGLMNTEAFF. For the CDR3, the DNA is TGTGCCAGCAGCTCGGGACTTATGAACACTGAAGCTTTCTTT. The gene calls are TRBV7-6 and TRBJ1-1, with D possibly matching TRBD1 (5 bases). This CDR3 comprises 14 residues. Trimming left V 4 bases short and J 0 bases short, with 9 bases between. Germline V CDR1 and CDR2: SGHVS, FNYEAQ.

There are a few counts of this clonotype. The V call is TRBV6-5, the J call TRBJ1-2; 7 nucleotides align to TRBD1. Trimming at V came to 2 bases and at J to 8 bases, leaving 5 bases not matched to a gene. This CDR3 has 13 residues. Germline CDR1 reads MNHEY; CDR2 reads SVGAGI. The CDR3 DNA reads as TGTGCCAGCAGTTACCCCGGGACAGAAGGCTACACCTTC. Translation: CASSYPGTEGYTF.

This clonotype showed up many times. The chain recombines TRBV6-6 with TRBJ2-3; D may be TRBD2 (6 bases). This CDR3 region has 15 residues. The germline V gene encodes CDR1 MNHNY and CDR2 SVGAGI (reference sequence). The germline V and J ends were trimmed by 4 bases and 2 bases, with 13 bases remaining between them. In DNA, the CDR3 is TGTGCCAGCAGTTTCATAGCGGCAAACACAGATACGCAGTATTTT. Its translation: CASSFIAANTDTQYF.

The chain links TRBV6-4 to TRBJ1-4; tentative D call: TRBD1 (6 bases). Trimming stripped 6 bases from V and 10 bases from J, with 18 bases between. This CDR3 has 14 amino acids. The germline V gene encodes CDR1 MRHNA and CDR2 SNTAGT. The CDR3 here is CASSPTPGQGKLFF. The DNA of the CDR3 is TGTGCCAGCAGCCCCACCCCGGGACAAGGAAAACTGTTTTTT.

Only one count was recorded for this clonotype. The genes are TRBV7-8 and TRBJ2-7; 8 nucleotides match TRBD2. Germline V gene lookup returns CDR1 SGHVS and CDR2 FQNEAQ. The CDR3 covers 14 residues. The CDR3, as DNA: TGTGCTAGTAGCGGGGACACCCCTGGCAACGAGCAGTACTTC. Residues: CASSGDTPGNEQYF.

As for this clonotype: The junction does not match germline at one end; this may be a read error. The chain couples TRBV4-1 to TRBJ1-6; possibly TRBD1 for D (5 bases). The CDR3 totals 15 residues. Germline assignment: CDR1 MGHRA and CDR2 YSYEKL. The CDR3 bases are TGTGCCAGCAGCCAAGATCAGGGTGGTAATTCACCCCTCCACTTT. This codes for CASSQDQGGNSPLHF.

A word on this clonotype: The conserved closing phenylalanine or tryptophan is absent in this CDR3, likely reflecting a read error. It is unclear where the CDR3 begins or ends on the DNA, so no DNA is shown, and the CDR3 is as TCRdb lists it. The genes are TRBV6-8 and TRBJ1-5; the table gives TRBD1 as D, unverified against the DNA. The CDR3 contains 14 residues when both ends are counted. Germline V gene data show CDR1 as MNHGY and CDR2 as SAAAGT. CDR3 residues: CASRMGQKNQPQNS.

The chain combines TRBV6-4 with TRBJ2-7; D is ambiguous. The CDR3 has 15 residues. CDR1 and CDR2 from the germline V gene are MRHNA and SNTAGT. Trimming took off 2 bases at V and 3 bases at J, with 14 bases between the two ends. CDR3 DNA sequence: TGTGCCAGCAGTGACGGGCAGCGCAGCTTCTACGAGCAGTACTTC. Residues: CASSDGQRSFYEQYF.